This is a list of T cell receptor beta chains from one sample in a study of blood T cells in healthy people across ages. MiXCR was run by TCRdb on the 5' RACE reads, yielding one entry per CDR3 protein. In the table there are hundreds of thousands of distinct CDR3 sequences, 45% to 70% of which are singletons. Sequenced sample: blood. These receptors were collected from a man aged 35 to 55 in good health. CDR3s include the opening cysteine and the closing phenylalanine or tryptophan. D genes are given only for firm matches. Some rows have no size entry. The others give once, few or many, or a class for an expanded clone.

v_gene: TRBV12-3/TRBV12-4
j_gene: TRBJ1-1
abundance: NA
d_gene: NA
len: 16
CDR3aa: CASSPPPPQTHTEAFF
CDR3nt: TGTGCCAGCAGTCCACCCCCACCTCAAACACACACTGAAGCTTTCTTT

v_gene: TRBV5-6
j_gene: TRBJ2-7
abundance: few
d_gene: TRBD1
len: 16
CDR3aa: CASSFLRDRGGYEQYF
CDR3nt: TGTGCCAGCAGCTTTCTCCGGGACAGGGGGGGCTACGAGCAGTACTTC

v_gene: TRBV11-2
j_gene: TRBJ2-5
abundance: many
d_gene: TRBD2
len: 16
CDR3aa: CASSLVRASGGETQYF
CDR3nt: TGTGCCAGCAGCTTAGTTCGGGCTAGCGGGGGAGAGACCCAGTACTTC

v_gene: TRBV14
j_gene: TRBJ2-2
abundance: NA
d_gene: NA
len: 15
CDR3aa: CASSHLMSNTGELFF
CDR3nt: TGTGCCAGCAGCCATCTTATGTCGAACACCGGGGAGCTGTTTTTT

v_gene: TRBV6-6
j_gene: TRBJ2-5
abundance: NA
d_gene: NA
len: 15
CDR3aa: CASSYRPLSQETQYF
CDR3nt: TGTGCCAGCAGTTACCGGCCCTTAAGCCAAGAGACCCAGTACTTC

v_gene: TRBV7-9
j_gene: TRBJ1-4
abundance: NA
d_gene: NA
len: 14
CDR3aa: CASSKGPTDEKLFF
CDR3nt: TGTGCCAGCAGCAAAGGCCCGACAGATGAAAAACTGTTTTTT

v_gene: TRBV20-1
j_gene: TRBJ2-7
abundance: NA
d_gene: TRBD2
len: 15
CDR3aa: CSVPGLAEDLYEQYF
CDR3nt: TGCAGTGTCCCCGGACTAGCGGAGGACCTATACGAGCAGTACTTC

v_gene: TRBV5-1
j_gene: TRBJ1-2
abundance: few
d_gene: NA
len: 15
CDR3aa: CASSGGVFSNYGYTF
CDR3nt: TGCGCCAGCAGCGGGGGGGTTTTCTCGAACTATGGCTACACCTTC

v_gene: TRBV5-6
j_gene: TRBJ1-2
abundance: few
d_gene: TRBD1
len: 14
CDR3aa: CASSSPTGGGRYTF
CDR3nt: TGTGCCAGCAGCAGCCCGACAGGGGGCGGCCGCTACACCTTC

v_gene: TRBV29-1
j_gene: TRBJ2-1
abundance: NA
d_gene: NA
len: 14
CDR3aa: CSVLQASSYNEQFF
CDR3nt: TGCAGCGTTTTACAGGCGAGCTCCTACAATGAGCAGTTCTTC

v_gene: TRBV11-2
j_gene: TRBJ2-5
abundance: NA
d_gene: TRBD2
len: 17
CDR3aa: CASSLESSGRAKETQYF
CDR3nt: TGTGCCAGCAGCTTAGAGTCTAGCGGGAGGGCCAAAGAGACCCAGTACTTC

v_gene: TRBV29-1
j_gene: TRBJ1-2
abundance: few
d_gene: NA
len: 13
CDR3aa: CSVEEGMNYGYTF
CDR3nt: TGCAGCGTTGAAGAGGGCATGAACTATGGCTACACCTTC

v_gene: TRBV7-9
j_gene: TRBJ2-3
abundance: NA
d_gene: NA
len: 14
CDR3aa: CASSRTVSTGTQYF
CDR3nt: TGTGCCAGCAGCCGGACAGTCAGCACAGGTACGCAGTATTTT

v_gene: TRBV24-1
j_gene: TRBJ2-5
abundance: few
d_gene: NA
len: 14
CDR3aa: CATSPGRAEETQYF
CDR3nt: TGTGCCACCAGTCCCGGGCGGGCAGAAGAGACCCAGTACTTC

v_gene: TRBV6-5
j_gene: TRBJ2-7
abundance: NA
d_gene: NA
len: 14
CDR3aa: CASSYDGPGNEQYF
CDR3nt: TGTGCCAGCAGTTACGACGGGCCGGGCAATGAGCAGTACTTC

v_gene: TRBV7-8
j_gene: TRBJ1-5
abundance: NA
d_gene: TRBD1
len: 15
CDR3aa: CASSQGQGENQPQHF
CDR3nt: TGTGCCAGCAGCCAGGGACAGGGAGAGAATCAACCCCAGCATTTT

v_gene: TRBV20-1
j_gene: TRBJ2-7
abundance: NA
d_gene: NA
len: 13
CDR3aa: CSASPGFSYEQYF
CDR3nt: TGCAGTGCTAGTCCCGGTTTCTCCTACGAGCAGTACTTC

v_gene: TRBV28
j_gene: TRBJ1-2
abundance: few
d_gene: TRBD1
len: 11
CDR3aa: CASGTDYGYTF
CDR3nt: TGTGCCAGCGGGACAGACTATGGCTACACCTTC

v_gene: TRBV5-6
j_gene: TRBJ2-4
abundance: NA
d_gene: NA
len: 15
CDR3aa: CASSLLDLAKNIQYF
CDR3nt: TGTGCCAGCAGCTTGCTGGACCTAGCCAAAAACATTCAGTACTTC

v_gene: TRBV6-1
j_gene: TRBJ1-6
abundance: few
d_gene: NA
len: 15
CDR3aa: CASNQDQGIGSPLHF
CDR3nt: TGTGCCAGCAATCAGGACCAGGGGATAGGTTCACCCCTCCACTTT

v_gene: TRBV20-1
j_gene: TRBJ1-4
abundance: NA
d_gene: NA
len: 13
CDR3aa: CSGGGTSGEKLFF
CDR3nt: TGCAGTGGGGGCGGGACATCTGGTGAAAAACTGTTTTTT

v_gene: TRBV6-1
j_gene: TRBJ2-7
abundance: NA
d_gene: NA
len: 12
CDR3aa: CASSQSPAEWYF
CDR3nt: TGTGCCAGCAGCCAGTCCCCCGCAGAATGGTACTTC

v_gene: TRBV9
j_gene: TRBJ2-2
abundance: few
d_gene: TRBD2
len: 15
CDR3aa: CASSGRAADTGELFF
CDR3nt: TGTGCTAGCAGCGGGAGGGCCGCGGACACCGGGGAGCTGTTTTTT

v_gene: TRBV6-1
j_gene: TRBJ2-5
abundance: NA
d_gene: TRBD2
len: 15
CDR3aa: CASSEGLADQETQYF
CDR3nt: TGTGCCAGCAGTGAAGGACTAGCCGACCAAGAGACCCAGTACTTC

v_gene: TRBV20-1
j_gene: TRBJ2-7
abundance: NA
d_gene: NA
len: 15
CDR3aa: CSARGAGTWGGEQYF
CDR3nt: TGCAGTGCTCGGGGCGCGGGAACCTGGGGCGGGGAGCAGTACTTC

v_gene: TRBV28
j_gene: TRBJ1-2
abundance: NA
d_gene: TRBD1
len: 15
CDR3aa: CASNRQGVRGYGYTF
CDR3nt: TGTGCCAGCAATCGACAGGGGGTACGTGGCTATGGCTACACCTTC

v_gene: TRBV7-8
j_gene: TRBJ2-7
abundance: once
d_gene: NA
len: 14
CDR3aa: CASSPRLVSDEQYF
CDR3nt: TGTGCCAGCAGCCCCAGACTAGTATCTGACGAGCAGTACTTC

v_gene: TRBV29-1
j_gene: TRBJ2-1
abundance: NA
d_gene: NA
len: 14
CDR3aa: CSVVGDSTYNEQFF
CDR3nt: TGCAGCGTTGTGGGCGACAGTACCTACAATGAGCAGTTCTTC

v_gene: TRBV6-5
j_gene: TRBJ2-2
abundance: NA
d_gene: NA
len: 15
CDR3aa: CASMPGQRVGGELFF
CDR3nt: TGTGCCAGCATGCCGGGACAACGAGTGGGCGGGGAGCTGTTTTTT